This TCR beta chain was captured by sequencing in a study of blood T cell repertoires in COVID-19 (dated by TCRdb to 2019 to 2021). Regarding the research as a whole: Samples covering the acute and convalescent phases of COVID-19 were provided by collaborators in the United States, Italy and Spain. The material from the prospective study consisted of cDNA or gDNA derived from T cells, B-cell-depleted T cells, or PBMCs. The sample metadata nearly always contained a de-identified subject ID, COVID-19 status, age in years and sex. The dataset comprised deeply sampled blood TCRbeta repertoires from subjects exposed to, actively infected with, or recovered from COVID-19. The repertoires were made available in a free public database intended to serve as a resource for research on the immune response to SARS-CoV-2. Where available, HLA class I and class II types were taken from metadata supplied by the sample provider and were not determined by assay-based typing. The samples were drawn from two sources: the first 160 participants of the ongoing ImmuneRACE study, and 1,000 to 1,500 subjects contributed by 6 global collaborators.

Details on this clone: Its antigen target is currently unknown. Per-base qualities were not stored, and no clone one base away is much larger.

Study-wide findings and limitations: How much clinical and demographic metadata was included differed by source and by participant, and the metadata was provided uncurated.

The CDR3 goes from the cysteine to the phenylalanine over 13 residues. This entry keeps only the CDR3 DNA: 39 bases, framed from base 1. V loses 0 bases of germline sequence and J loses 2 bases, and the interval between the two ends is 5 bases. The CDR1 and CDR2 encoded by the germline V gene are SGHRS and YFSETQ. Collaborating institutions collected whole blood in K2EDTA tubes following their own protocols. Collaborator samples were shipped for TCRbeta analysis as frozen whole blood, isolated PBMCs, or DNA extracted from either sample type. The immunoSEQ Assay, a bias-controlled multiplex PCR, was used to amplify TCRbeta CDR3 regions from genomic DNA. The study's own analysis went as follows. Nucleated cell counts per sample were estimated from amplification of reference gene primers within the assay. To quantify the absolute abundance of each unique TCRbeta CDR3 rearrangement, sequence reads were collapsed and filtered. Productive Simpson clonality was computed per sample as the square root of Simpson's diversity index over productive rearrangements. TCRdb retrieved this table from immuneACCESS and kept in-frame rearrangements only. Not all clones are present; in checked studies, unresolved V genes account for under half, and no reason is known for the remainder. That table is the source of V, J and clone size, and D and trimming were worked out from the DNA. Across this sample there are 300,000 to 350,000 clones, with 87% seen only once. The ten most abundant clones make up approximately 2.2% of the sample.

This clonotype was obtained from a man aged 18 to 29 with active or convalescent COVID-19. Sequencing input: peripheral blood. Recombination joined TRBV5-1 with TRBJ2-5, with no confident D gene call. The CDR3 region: CASSLVVQETQYF. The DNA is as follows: TGCGCCAGCAGCTTGGTAGTACAAGAGACCCAGTACTTC.